This T cell receptor beta chain stems from a study of T cells in Graves' hyperthyroidism and ophthalmopathy. Study findings and constraints: Ophthalmopathy was predicted by the model a median of approximately 6.6 months ahead of onset. Appearing also in blood were most of the thyroid clonotypes expanded above 0.001.

Amplification of TCR beta CDR3 regions used RNA as the template. When the TCR CDR3 underwent first-round RT-PCR, the HTBI primer set was used. Via MiXCR, TCRdb re-called the multiplex PCR reads, giving one row per CDR3 protein. Of 280,000 or so distinct CDR3 sequences in the sample, approximately 26% are singletons; the top ten hold about a quarter. Germline lookup yields CDR1 LNHDA and CDR2 SQIVND (reference sequence). The CDR3 is 14 residues long. V trimming: 11 bases; J trimming: 5 bases; junction bases outside the gene matches: 8. This clonotype has at least ten counts. The antigen is not known. A single base separates this from a much larger clone, so it may be a read error.

Sequenced: blood. This receptor was identified in a man aged 40-50 years with Graves' hyperthyroidism that later progressed to Graves' ophthalmopathy. The chain uses TRBV19 and TRBJ2-5, with 13 nucleotides matching TRBD2. CDR3 in DNA: TGTGCCGGCAGGACTAGCGGGAGTAGGGAGACCCAGTACTTC. This translates into CAGRTSGSRETQYF.